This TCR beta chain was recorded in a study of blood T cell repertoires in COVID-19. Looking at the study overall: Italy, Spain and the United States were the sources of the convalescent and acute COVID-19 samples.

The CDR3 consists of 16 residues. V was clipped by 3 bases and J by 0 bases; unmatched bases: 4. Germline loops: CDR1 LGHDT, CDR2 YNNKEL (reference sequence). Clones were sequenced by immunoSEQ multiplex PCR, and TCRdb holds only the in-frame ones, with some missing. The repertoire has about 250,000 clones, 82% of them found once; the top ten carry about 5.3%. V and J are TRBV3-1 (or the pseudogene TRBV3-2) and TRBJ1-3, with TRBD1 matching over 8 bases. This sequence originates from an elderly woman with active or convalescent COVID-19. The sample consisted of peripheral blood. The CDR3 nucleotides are TGTGCCAGCAGCCAGGTGGACAGGGTCTCTGGAAACACCATATATTTT. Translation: CASSQVDRVSGNTIYF.